The T cell receptor beta chain under discussion was sequenced for a study of cytomegalovirus exposure and HLA in healthy donors. Study conclusions and caveats: There were several of the most significant clusters that appeared linked to common viral pathogens in a later analysis. Trimming of TCR beta V- and J-genes showed a link, identified in a later analysis, to a missense DCLRE1C variant.

Turning to this clone: Its antigen is as yet unknown. Other nucleotide sequences from this sample produce the same CDR3.

The V gene's germline CDR1 is SQVTM and CDR2 ANQGSEA. Trimming took off 6 bases at V and 0 bases at J, with 17 bases between the two ends. The CDR3 covers 15 residues. Primers for the PCR totalled 60 Vbeta and 13 Jbeta. The method was immunoSEQ multiplex PCR; TCRdb's version includes in-frame clones alone and lacks a portion of them. Altogether 95,000 to 110,000 clones are present, around 69% being singletons, with the ten largest covering roughly 2.3%. The sequencing input was PBMCs. This rearrangement joins TRBV29-1 to TRBJ1-2; TRBD1 is a possible D gene (5 bases). The TCR originated in a man aged 18-30 years in good health and CMV-seronegative. The CDR3 protein is CSVPGGGLANYGYTF. CDR3 sequence (DNA): TGCAGCGTCCCCGGGGGGGGGTTAGCTAACTATGGCTACACCTTC.